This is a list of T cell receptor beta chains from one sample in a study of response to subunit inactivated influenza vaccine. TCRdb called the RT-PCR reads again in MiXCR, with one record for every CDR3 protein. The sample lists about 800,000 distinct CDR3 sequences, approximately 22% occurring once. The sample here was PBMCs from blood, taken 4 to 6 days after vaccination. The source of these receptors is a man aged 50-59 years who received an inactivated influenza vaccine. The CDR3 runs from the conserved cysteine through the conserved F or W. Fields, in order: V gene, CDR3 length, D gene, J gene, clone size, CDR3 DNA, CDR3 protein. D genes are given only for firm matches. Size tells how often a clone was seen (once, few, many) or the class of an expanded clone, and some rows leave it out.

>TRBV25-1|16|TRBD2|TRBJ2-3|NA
TGTGCCAGCAGTGGGGTAGCGGGACTTTTCCCAGATACGCAGTATTTT
CASSGVAGLFPDTQYF
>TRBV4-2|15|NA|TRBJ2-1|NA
TGTGCCAGCAGCCAAGATCGAGGGGGTAGGGATGAGCAGTTCTTC
CASSQDRGGRDEQFF
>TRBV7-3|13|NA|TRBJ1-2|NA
TGTGCCAGCAGCTTAATGGGCGTCAGGGGCTACACCTTC
CASSLMGVRGYTF
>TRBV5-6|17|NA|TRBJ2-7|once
TGTGCCAGCAGCTTGGGCCCACCGACAGCCAGGGGCTACGAGCAGTACTTC
CASSLGPPTARGYEQYF
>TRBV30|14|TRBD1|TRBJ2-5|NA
TGTGCCTGGAGTTGGACAGGAGTAGGAGAGACCCAGTACTTC
CAWSWTGVGETQYF
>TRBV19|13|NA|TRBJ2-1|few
TGTGCCATCGCGGGGGCCCCCTACAATGAGCAGTTCTTC
CAIAGAPYNEQFF
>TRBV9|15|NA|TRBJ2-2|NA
TGTGCCAGCAGCGTAGATGACGGAAACACCGGGGAGCTGTTTTTT
CASSVDDGNTGELFF
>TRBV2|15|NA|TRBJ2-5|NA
TGTGCCAGCAGTAGCGGGCCAATGTACCAAGAGACCCAGTACTTC
CASSSGPMYQETQYF
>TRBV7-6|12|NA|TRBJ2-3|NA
TGTGCCAGCAGCTTTCAGGGGGGTACGCAGTATTTT
CASSFQGGTQYF
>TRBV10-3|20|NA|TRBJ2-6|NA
TGTGCCATCAGTGGGCAAGCGGGACAGACTTCGAGCTCTGGGGCCAACGTCCTGACTTTC
CAISGQAGQTSSSGANVLTF
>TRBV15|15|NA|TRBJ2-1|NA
TGTGCCACCAGCACGTCCAGGAGCTCCTACAATGAGCAGTTCTTC
CATSTSRSSYNEQFF
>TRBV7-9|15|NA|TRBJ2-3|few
TGTGCCAGCAGCCACCTTAGCGGTAGCACAGATACGCAGTATTTT
CASSHLSGSTDTQYF
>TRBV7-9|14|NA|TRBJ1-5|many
TGTGCCAGCACCTCGGGAGTTAGCAATCAGCCCCAGCATTTT
CASTSGVSNQPQHF
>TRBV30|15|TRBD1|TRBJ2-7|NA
TGTGCCTGGAGCGCCGGGACAGGCCCGTCCTACGAGCAGTACTTC
CAWSAGTGPSYEQYF
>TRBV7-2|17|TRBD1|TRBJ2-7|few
TGTGCCAGCAGCTACACTTTACGCCAGGGGGTCACCTACGAGCAGTACTTC
CASSYTLRQGVTYEQYF
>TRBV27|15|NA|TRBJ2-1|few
TGTGCCAGCAGTTTATCGAAATCTAGGAACAATGAGCAGTTCTTC
CASSLSKSRNNEQFF